The 19 T cell receptor beta chains listed next were all sequenced from one sample in a study of blood T cell repertoires in COVID-19 (dated by TCRdb to 2020 to 2021). Library prep was done by the immunoSEQ multiplex PCR assay. Sourced from immuneACCESS, this table was stored by TCRdb with only in-frame sequences that have V and J called. A share of the clones is absent; for the studies checked, an unresolved V gene accounts for under half, and the remainder has no known explanation. The sample contains roughly 250,000 clones, about nine tenths of them found a single time. The leading ten clones occupy about 1.9% of the sample. The specimen sequenced was PBMCs or T cells enriched from blood (not recorded which). The origin of the receptors is a woman under 30 who had recovered from COVID-19.

In its sample, this clone was seen once. The rearrangement links TRBV14 to TRBJ2-1, with D maybe TRBD2 (6 bases). This CDR3 is 15 amino acids long. The V end lost 0 bases, the J end lost 9 bases, and 15 bases lay between the germline ends. CDR1 and CDR2 (germline): SGHDN, FVKESK. This chain's CDR3 is CASSQDITSIGEQFF. The CDR3 DNA reads TGTGCCAGCAGCCAAGATATCACTAGCATAGGTGAGCAGTTCTTC.

Only a few counts were recorded for this clone. The rearrangement joins TRBV5-4 to TRBJ2-3; TRBD2 might be the D (5 bases). The V and J ends lost 1 base and 6 bases respectively, with 9 bases between them. Per the germline V gene, CDR1 is SGHNT and CDR2 is YYREEE (reference sequence). The CDR3 runs to 13 residues. As DNA, the CDR3 is TGTGCCAGCAGCTTGCGGGGAGAGGATACGCAGTATTTT. The encoded protein is CASSLRGEDTQYF.

The chain links TRBV5-1 to TRBJ1-2; 7 nucleotides agree with TRBD1. Per germline, CDR1 SGHRS and CDR2 YFSETQ. The CDR3 loop spans 15 amino acids. V lost 4 bases to trimming and J lost 2 bases; unmatched junction nucleotides: 8. The CDR3 coding sequence is TGCGCCAGCAGCCCGGGGGACAGTGGGAACTATGGCTACACCTTC. This codes for CASSPGDSGNYGYTF.

Concerning this clone: The junction differs from germline at one of its ends, possibly a read error. The chain employs TRBV19 and TRBJ2-7; 7 bases line up with TRBD2. CDR1 and CDR2 (germline): LNHDA, SQIVND (reference sequence). This CDR3 is built from 13 residues. The CDR3 sequence: CASSPGTAGEPYF. The CDR3 nucleotides read TGTGCCAGTAGTCCAGGGACCGCGGGGGAGCCGTACTTC.

This sequence joins TRBV28 and TRBJ2-7; 7 nucleotides agree with TRBD1. Unmatched junction bases numbered 8, after V lost 9 bases and J lost 3 bases. The CDR3 has 13 residues. From germline, CDR1 is MDHEN and CDR2 SYDVKM. The CDR3 coding sequence is TGTGCCAGTACCGACAGGGTCGACTACGAGCAGTACTTC. Translating gives CASTDRVDYEQYF.

The chain carries TRBV20-1 and TRBJ1-4; perhaps TRBD1 as D (6 bases). The CDR3 extends over 14 amino acids. V dropped 3 bases and J dropped 7 bases, with 15 bases sitting between them. The germline CDR1 and CDR2 sequences are DFQATT and SNEGSKA (reference sequence). The CDR3 region is CSASGGGLGEKLFF. As DNA, the CDR3 is TGCAGTGCTAGTGGGGGGGGGCTCGGTGAAAAACTGTTTTTT.

The chain is built from TRBV20-1 and TRBJ1-1, with D unclear. There are 13 residues in the CDR3. CDR1 is DFQATT and CDR2 is SNEGSKA in the germline V gene (reference sequence). Trimming removed 3 bases at V and 4 bases at J, with 12 bases between. CDR3 sequence: CSASGGPSTEAFF. The DNA for the CDR3 is TGCAGTGCTAGTGGCGGGCCGAGCACTGAAGCTTTCTTT.

The chain recombines TRBV12-3 or TRBV12-4 with TRBJ2-1; TRBD2 aligns across 8 bases. Trimming cost V 11 bases and J 8 bases; bases outside gene matches: 11. The CDR3 is 13 residues long. CDR3 sequence reads: CASRGGISDEQFF. The CDR3 nucleotides read TGTGCCTCCCGGGGGGGAATAAGCGATGAGCAGTTCTTC.

This clone was seen only a few times. At one of its ends the junction is not consistent with the germline gene, which may arise from a read error. V is TRBV25-1 and J is TRBJ1-5; the D gene is possibly TRBD1 (5 bases). The germline gives CDR1 MGHDK, CDR2 SYGVNS. The CDR3 contains 15 residues. This chain's CDR3 is CASSESQGNNQPQHF. CDR3 DNA sequence: TGTGCCAGCAGCGAATCTCAGGGAAACAATCAGCCCCAGCATTTT.

This sequence joins TRBV3-1 (or the pseudogene TRBV3-2) and TRBJ2-3, with 7 nucleotides matching TRBD2. Losses at the gene ends were 1 base for V and 2 bases for J; bases not matched to a gene: 9. The CDR3 is 17 amino acids. Germline CDR1 reads LGHDT; CDR2 reads YNNKEL (reference sequence). The CDR3 nucleotides read TGTGCCAGCAGCCAAGGAACGGTAGCGGGCAACACAGATACGCAGTATTTT. Amino acids: CASSQGTVAGNTDTQYF.

This clone was counted a few times. The J gene is TRBJ1-5, the V gene TRBV7-2; no clear D. V gave up 1 base and J gave up 5 bases, with 6 bases separating them. CDR1 and CDR2 (germline): SGHTA, FQGNSA. The CDR3 loop spans 13 amino acids. The CDR3 DNA follows: TGTGCCAGCAGCTTAGTTCCAGATCAGCCCCAGCATTTT. Translation gives CASSLVPDQPQHF.

This clone came up once. The V and J genes are TRBV7-2 and TRBJ1-1; perhaps TRBD1 as D (5 bases). The V end was cut by 5 bases, the J end by 4 bases, with 11 bases between. There are 13 residues in the CDR3. CDR1 and CDR2 (germline): SGHTA, FQGNSA. CDR3 sequence: CASSIRRGTEAFF. The DNA of the CDR3 is TGTGCCAGCAGCATAAGGAGGGGCACTGAAGCTTTCTTT.

A single count supports this clone. This sequence joins TRBV7-2 and TRBJ1-2, with D hard to call. V was trimmed by 7 bases and J by 7 bases, leaving 19 bases between them. CDR1 SGHTA and CDR2 FQGNSA come from the germline V gene. CDR3 length: 14 amino acids. This CDR3 is CASTKGWGGSGYTF. CDR3 DNA: TGTGCCAGCACCAAAGGATGGGGTGGGAGTGGCTACACCTTC.

The chain links TRBV27 to TRBJ1-2; D might be TRBD1 (6 bases). Trimming shortened V by 3 bases and J by 7 bases, and 12 bases separated the two germline ends. Germline values: CDR1 MNHEY, CDR2 SMNVEV (reference sequence). This CDR3 comprises 13 residues. The CDR3 region is CASSFRVGGGYTF. For the CDR3, the DNA is TGTGCCAGCAGTTTTCGGGTAGGGGGTGGCTACACCTTC.

The rearrangement joins TRBV5-4 to TRBJ1-1, with 9 bases that match TRBD1. The CDR3 has 16 amino acids. CDR1 is SGHNT, CDR2 YYREEE, per germline (reference sequence). Losses at the gene ends were 3 bases for V and 2 bases for J; bases not matched to a gene: 8. This chain's CDR3 is CASSWAGQGANTEAFF. DNA of the CDR3: TGTGCCAGCAGCTGGGCGGGACAGGGCGCAAACACTGAAGCTTTCTTT.

This clone was picked up a small number of times. The chain is built from TRBV7-9 and TRBJ1-4, with D possibly TRBD1 on 6 matching bases. V shed 1 base and J shed 5 bases, with 11 bases lying between them. There are 15 residues in the CDR3. Per germline, CDR1 SEHNR and CDR2 FQNEAQ (reference sequence). The CDR3 coding sequence is TGTGCCAGCAGCTTAGAGACAGGTTTAAATGAAAAACTGTTTTTT. It is translated as CASSLETGLNEKLFF.

Notes on this clone: Germline and junction disagree at one end, which may indicate a read error. CDR3 sequence reads: CASSQVRADSPDF. CDR3 bases: TGCGCCAGCAGCCAAGTCAGGGCAGACTCGCCCGACTTT. The chain links TRBV4-3 to TRBJ1-1; tentatively, D is TRBD1 (5 bases). The length of the CDR3 is 13 residues. Germline lookup yields CDR1 LGHNA and CDR2 YSLEER.

The CDR3 nucleotides read TGTGCCAGCAGGACCTATCGACAACCTGGAAACACCATATATTTT. Amino acid sequence: CASRTYRQPGNTIYF. This chain links TRBV27 with TRBJ1-3; no clear D. The germline V and J ends were trimmed by 6 bases and 2 bases, with 14 bases remaining between them. From germline, CDR1 is MNHEY and CDR2 SMNVEV (reference sequence). The CDR3 covers 15 residues.

The chain links TRBV27 to TRBJ1-6, with no clear D. This CDR3 spans 18 amino acids. Germline CDR1 reads MNHEY; CDR2 reads SMNVEV (reference sequence). Between the trimmed V and J ends, which lost 5 bases and 2 bases, there was a span of 19 bases. The DNA of the CDR3 is TGTGCCAGCAGTCTCCGTAGTCTCGCGGATGCCTATAATTCACCCCTCCACTTT. This encodes CASSLRSLADAYNSPLHF.